Sequencing of this T cell receptor (beta chain) was carried out in a study of spatial heterogeneity in lung cancer (dated by TCRdb to the late 2010s). With respect to the entire study: Beta-chain transcripts were consistently detected in greater numbers than alpha-chain transcripts, which likely reflects a higher abundance of beta-chain transcripts. In the raw uncorrected reads, each unique combination of TCR and UMI appeared more than ten times on average. In non-small cell lung cancer, the study quantitatively compared TCR alpha and beta repertoires across several tumor regions, matched nontumor lung, and blood. Nonsynonymous mutation counts, determined by whole-exome sequencing of tumor tissue, were related to TCR repertoire features. At surgery, over 200 tumor regions, 61 to 65 matched nontumor lung samples and about 56 PBMC samples were TCR-sequenced for both alpha and beta chains. Study-wide findings and limitations: Ubiquitous expanded tumor TCRs showed up in blood more often at tumor resection than at routine follow-up. Confirming at a functional level the hypothesis that regional TCRs recognize regional mutations was considered to require additional single-cell paired TCR alpha and beta sequencing.

Ends trimmed: V by 3 bases, J by 2 bases; bases unmatched to a gene: 3. From the cysteine up to the phenylalanine, the CDR3 has a length of 13 residues. Just CDR3 DNA is preserved here, 39 bases in frame from base 1. The germline V gene supplies CDR1 SQVTM and CDR2 ANQGSEA. This clonotype has ten or more counts. The antigen this receptor binds is unknown. Base qualities are not recorded, but no much larger clone differs from it by a single base. The receptor library was made with 5' RACE. Sequencing used a NextSeq 500. In the TCR library protocol, a unique molecular identifier was attached to each TCR cDNA molecule so that PCR and sequencing errors could be corrected. As for the authors' bioinformatics: TCR identification, UMI-based error correction and CDR3 extraction were performed with Decombinator tools. Expanded TCRs were defined as those above a frequency of 2 per 1,000, corresponding to the top 1% of the tumor frequency distribution. Renyi diversity was computed with the R vegan package after each repertoire had been subsampled 100 times to 5,000 TCRs. CDR3 similarity networks were built from amino acid triplet string-kernel similarity, connecting CDR3s with pairwise similarity above 0.82. TCRdb reanalyzed the raw reads on its own, using fastp at Q25 for trimming and MiXCR for clone calling, and kept in-frame beta chains. CDR3 protein sequences are deduplicated, and each keeps its most common genes and DNA. These V and J calls derive from TCRdb rather than the authors' analysis. Present in this sample are tens of thousands of distinct CDR3 sequences, approximately 20% of which were seen just once. The leading ten clones occupy roughly 6.2% of the sample.

Explained via the paper, the time point label denotes: sample taken at primary tumor resection. TCR sequencing used whole RNA extracted from tumor and nontumor lung tissue, or from cryopreserved PBMC samples, without cell sorting. Donors were 72 patients with early-stage, untreated non-small cell lung cancer from the lung TRACERx cohort. Only patients for whom sufficient RNA was available from at least two tumor regions were selected for TCR sequencing. The specimen was PBMCs, collected at surgery. This TCR was sampled from a male donor with early-stage non-small cell lung cancer. The chain links TRBV29-1 with TRBJ2-5; the junction holds 7 bases that match TRBD1. The DNA sequence is TGCAGCGTTGATTTGGGACAGCAAGAGACCCAGTACTTC. Its protein reads: CSVDLGQQETQYF.